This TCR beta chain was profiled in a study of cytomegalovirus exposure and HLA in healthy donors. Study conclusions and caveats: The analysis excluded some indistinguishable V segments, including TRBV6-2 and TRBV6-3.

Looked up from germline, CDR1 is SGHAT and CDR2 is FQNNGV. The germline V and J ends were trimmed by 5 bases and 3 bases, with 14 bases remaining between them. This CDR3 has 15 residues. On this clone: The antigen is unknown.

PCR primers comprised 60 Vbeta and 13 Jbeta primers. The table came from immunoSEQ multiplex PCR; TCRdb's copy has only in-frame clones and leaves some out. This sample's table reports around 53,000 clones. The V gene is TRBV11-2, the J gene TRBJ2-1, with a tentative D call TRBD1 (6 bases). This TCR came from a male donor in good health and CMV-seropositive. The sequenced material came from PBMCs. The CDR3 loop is CASSAQYRDYNEQFF. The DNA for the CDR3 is TGTGCCAGCAGCGCCCAATACAGGGACTACAATGAGCAGTTCTTC.